This TCR beta chain emerged from a study of control samples from healthy donors and cancer patients. The CDR3 covers 15 residues. CDR1 is SGHVS and CDR2 is FNYEAQ in the germline V gene. Trimming took 3 bases from V and 5 from J, leaving 11 bases between them. The repertoire was sequenced with immunoSEQ multiplex PCR; TCRdb's copy has only in-frame clones and lacks some. This sample has under 200,000 clones; just over 95% occur once, and the top ten carry 1%. The J gene is TRBJ1-6, the V gene TRBV7-6; D not certain. The sample taken for sequencing was blood. The receptor was derived from a woman younger than 45 in good health. The CDR3 coding sequence is TGTGCCAGCAGCTTGGACGGCAAAAATAATTCACCCCTCCACTTT. This translates into CASSLDGKNNSPLHF.